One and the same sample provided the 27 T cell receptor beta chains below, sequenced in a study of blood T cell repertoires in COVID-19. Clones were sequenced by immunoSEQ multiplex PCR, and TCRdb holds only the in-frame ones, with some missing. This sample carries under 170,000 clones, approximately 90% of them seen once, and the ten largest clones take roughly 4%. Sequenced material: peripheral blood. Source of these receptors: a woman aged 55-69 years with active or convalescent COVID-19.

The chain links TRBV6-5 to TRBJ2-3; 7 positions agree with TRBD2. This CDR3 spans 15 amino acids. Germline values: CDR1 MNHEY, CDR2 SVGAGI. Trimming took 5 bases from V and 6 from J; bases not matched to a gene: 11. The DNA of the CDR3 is TGTGCCAGCAGTCTTACGGGACTACCTCCGGATACGCAGTATTTT. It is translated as CASSLTGLPPDTQYF.

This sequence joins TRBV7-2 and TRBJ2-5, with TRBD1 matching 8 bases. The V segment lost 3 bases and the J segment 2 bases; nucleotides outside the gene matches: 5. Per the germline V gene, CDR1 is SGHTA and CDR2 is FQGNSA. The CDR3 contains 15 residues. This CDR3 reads CASSFTGGQQETQYF. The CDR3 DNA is TGTGCCAGCAGCTTTACAGGGGGACAACAAGAGACCCAGTACTTC.

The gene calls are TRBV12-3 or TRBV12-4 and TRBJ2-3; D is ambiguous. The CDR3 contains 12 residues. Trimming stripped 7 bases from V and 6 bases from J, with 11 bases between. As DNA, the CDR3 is TGTGCCAGCACCCTCTTCGGGGATACGCAGTATTTT. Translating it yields CASTLFGDTQYF.

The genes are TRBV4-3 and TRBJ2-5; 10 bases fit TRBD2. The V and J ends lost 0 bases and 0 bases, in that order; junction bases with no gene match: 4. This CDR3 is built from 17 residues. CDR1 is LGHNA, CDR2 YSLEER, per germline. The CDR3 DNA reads TGCGCCAGCAGCCAAGATCATAGCGGGAGGTACCAAGAGACCCAGTACTTC. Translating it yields CASSQDHSGRYQETQYF.

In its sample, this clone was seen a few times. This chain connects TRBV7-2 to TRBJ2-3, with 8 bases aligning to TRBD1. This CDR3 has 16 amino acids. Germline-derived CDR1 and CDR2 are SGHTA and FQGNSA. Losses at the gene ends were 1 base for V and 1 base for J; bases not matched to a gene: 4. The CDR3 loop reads CASSLGDRGRTDTQYF. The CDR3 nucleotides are TGTGCCAGCAGCTTAGGCGACAGGGGCCGCACAGATACGCAGTATTTT.

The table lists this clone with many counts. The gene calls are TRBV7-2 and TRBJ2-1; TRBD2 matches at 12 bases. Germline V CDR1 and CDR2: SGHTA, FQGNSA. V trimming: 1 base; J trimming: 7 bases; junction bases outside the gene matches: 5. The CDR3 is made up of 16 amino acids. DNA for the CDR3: TGTGCCAGCAGCTTAGGAACTAGCGGGGGGCGGAATGAGCAGTTCTTC. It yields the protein CASSLGTSGGRNEQFF.

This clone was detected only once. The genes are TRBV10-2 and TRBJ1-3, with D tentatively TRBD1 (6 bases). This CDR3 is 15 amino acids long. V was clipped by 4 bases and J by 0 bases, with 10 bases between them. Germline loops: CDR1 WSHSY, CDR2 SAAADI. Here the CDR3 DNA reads TGCGCCAGCAGTGCCGGGACAACCTCTGGAAACACCATATATTTT. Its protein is CASSAGTTSGNTIYF.

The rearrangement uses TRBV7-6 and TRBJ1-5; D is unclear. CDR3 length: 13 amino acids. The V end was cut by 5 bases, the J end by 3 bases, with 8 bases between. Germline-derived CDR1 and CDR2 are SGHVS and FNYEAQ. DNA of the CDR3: TGTGCCAGCAGCCTAAGCACCAATCAGCCCCAGCATTTT. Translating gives CASSLSTNQPQHF.

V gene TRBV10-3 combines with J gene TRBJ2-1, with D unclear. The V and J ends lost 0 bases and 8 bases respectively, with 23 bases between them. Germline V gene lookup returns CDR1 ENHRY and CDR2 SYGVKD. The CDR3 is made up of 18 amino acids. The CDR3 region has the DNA TGTGCCATCAGTGAGTCGCAGCATAATTTACGGGTTGTGGATGAGCAGTTCTTC. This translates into CAISESQHNLRVVDEQFF.

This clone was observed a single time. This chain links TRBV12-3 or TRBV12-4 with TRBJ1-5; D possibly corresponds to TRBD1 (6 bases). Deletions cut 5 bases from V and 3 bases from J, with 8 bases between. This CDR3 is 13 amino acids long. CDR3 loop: CASSTGLNQPQHF. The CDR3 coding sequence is TGTGCCAGCAGTACAGGGCTCAATCAGCCCCAGCATTTT.

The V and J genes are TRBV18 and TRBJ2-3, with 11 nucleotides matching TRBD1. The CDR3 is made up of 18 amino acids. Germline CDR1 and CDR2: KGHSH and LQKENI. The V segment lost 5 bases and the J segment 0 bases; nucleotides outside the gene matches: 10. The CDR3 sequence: CASSTRTGGVSSTDTQYF. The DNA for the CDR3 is TGTGCCAGCTCAACACGGACAGGGGGCGTTTCTAGCACAGATACGCAGTATTTT.

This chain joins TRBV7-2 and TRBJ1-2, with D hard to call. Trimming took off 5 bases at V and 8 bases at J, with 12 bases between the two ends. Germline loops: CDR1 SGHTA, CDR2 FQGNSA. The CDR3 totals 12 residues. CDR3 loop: CASSLSQSGYTF. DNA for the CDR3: TGTGCCAGCAGCCTTTCTCAGTCGGGCTACACCTTC.

The CDR3 reads CASSLPTGTGSEKLFF. The DNA for the CDR3 is TGTGCCAGCAGCCTACCGACAGGGACGGGCAGCGAAAAACTGTTTTTT. This chain links TRBV7-2 with TRBJ1-4; TRBD1 matches 7 bases. With 5 bases clipped from V and 8 bases from J, the junction kept 14 bases outside the gene matches. This CDR3 is built from 16 residues. The germline gives CDR1 SGHTA, CDR2 FQGNSA.

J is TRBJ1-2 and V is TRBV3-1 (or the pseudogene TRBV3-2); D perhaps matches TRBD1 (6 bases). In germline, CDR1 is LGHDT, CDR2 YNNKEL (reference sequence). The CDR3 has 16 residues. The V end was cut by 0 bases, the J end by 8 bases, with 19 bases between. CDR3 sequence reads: CASSQESTGEGQGYTF. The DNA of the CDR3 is TGTGCCAGCAGCCAAGAAAGTACCGGAGAGGGACAAGGCTACACCTTC.

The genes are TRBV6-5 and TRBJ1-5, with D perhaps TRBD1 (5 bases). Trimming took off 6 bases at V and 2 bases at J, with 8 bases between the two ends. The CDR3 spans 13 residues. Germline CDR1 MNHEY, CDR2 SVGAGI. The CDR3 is CASRQAGNQPQHF. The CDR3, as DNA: TGTGCCAGCAGACAGGCGGGCAATCAGCCCCAGCATTTT.

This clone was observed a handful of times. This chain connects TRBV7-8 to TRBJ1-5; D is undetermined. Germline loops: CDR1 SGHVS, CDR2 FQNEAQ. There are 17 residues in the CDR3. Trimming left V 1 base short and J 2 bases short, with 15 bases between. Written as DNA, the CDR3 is TGTGCCAGCAGCTTAGTAGTGGCGAATAGCGGCAATCAGCCCCAGCATTTT. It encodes CASSLVVANSGNQPQHF. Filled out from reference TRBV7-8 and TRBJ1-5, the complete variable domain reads GAGVSQSPRYKVAKRGQDVALRCDPISGHVSLFWYQQALGQGPEFLTYFQNEAQLDKSGLPSDRFFAERPEGSVSTLKIQRTQQEDSAVYLCASSLVVANSGNQPQHFGDGTRLSIL.

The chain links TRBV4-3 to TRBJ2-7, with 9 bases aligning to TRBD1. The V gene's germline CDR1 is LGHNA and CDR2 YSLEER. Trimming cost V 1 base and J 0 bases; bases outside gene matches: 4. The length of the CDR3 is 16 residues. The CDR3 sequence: CASSQVSTGGSYEQYF. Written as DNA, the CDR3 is TGCGCCAGCAGCCAAGTATCGACAGGGGGCTCCTACGAGCAGTACTTC.

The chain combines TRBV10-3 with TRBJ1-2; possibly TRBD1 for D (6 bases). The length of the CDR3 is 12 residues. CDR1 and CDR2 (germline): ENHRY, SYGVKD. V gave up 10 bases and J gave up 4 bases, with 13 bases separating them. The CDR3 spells CANSDRTYGYTF. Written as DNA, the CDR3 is TGTGCCAATTCTGACAGGACCTATGGCTACACCTTC.

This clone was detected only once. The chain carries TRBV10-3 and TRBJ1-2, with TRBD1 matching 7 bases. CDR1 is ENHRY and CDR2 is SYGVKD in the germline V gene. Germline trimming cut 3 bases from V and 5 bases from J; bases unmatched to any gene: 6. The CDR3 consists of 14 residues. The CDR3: CAISDGTDDYGYTF. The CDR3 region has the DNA TGTGCCATCAGTGATGGGACAGATGATTATGGCTACACCTTC.

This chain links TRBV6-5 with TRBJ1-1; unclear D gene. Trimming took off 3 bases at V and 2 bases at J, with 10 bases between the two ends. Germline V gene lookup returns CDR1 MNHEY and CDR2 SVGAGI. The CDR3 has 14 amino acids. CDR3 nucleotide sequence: TGTGCCAGCAGTTATCAGGCGAGCAACACTGAAGCTTTCTTT. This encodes CASSYQASNTEAFF.

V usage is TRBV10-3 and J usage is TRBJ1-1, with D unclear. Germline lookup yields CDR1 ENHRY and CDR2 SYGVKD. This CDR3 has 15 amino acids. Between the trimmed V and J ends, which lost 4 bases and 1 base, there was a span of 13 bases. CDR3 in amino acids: CAISASGPSNTEAFF. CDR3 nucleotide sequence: TGTGCCATCAGTGCTTCTGGGCCGTCGAACACTGAAGCTTTCTTT.

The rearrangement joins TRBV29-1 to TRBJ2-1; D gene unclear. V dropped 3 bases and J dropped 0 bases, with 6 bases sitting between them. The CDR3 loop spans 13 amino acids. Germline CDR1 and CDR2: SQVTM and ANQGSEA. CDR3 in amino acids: CSVDTGSYNEQFF. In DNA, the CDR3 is TGCAGCGTTGACACTGGCTCCTACAATGAGCAGTTCTTC.

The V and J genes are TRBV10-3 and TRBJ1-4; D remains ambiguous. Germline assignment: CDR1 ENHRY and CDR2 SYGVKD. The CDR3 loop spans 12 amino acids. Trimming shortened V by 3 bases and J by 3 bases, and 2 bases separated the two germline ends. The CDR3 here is CAISDSNEKLFF. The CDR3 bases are TGTGCCATCAGTGACTCTAATGAAAAACTGTTTTTT.

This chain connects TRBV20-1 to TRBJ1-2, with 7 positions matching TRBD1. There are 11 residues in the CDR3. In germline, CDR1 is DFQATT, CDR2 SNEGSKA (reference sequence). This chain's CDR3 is CSLTGNYGYTF. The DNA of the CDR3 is TGCAGCCTGACAGGGAACTATGGCTACACCTTC.

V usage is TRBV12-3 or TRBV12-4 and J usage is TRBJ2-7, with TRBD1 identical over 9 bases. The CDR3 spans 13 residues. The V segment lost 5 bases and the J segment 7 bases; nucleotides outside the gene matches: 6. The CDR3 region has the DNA TGTGCCAGCAGTATACAGGGGGCTAGGGAGCAGTACTTC. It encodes CASSIQGAREQYF.

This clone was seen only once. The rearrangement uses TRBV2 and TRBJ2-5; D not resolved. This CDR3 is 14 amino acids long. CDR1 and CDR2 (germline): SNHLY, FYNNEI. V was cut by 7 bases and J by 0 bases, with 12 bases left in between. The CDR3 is CASKPGLYQETQYF. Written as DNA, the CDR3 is TGTGCCAGCAAACCAGGCCTGTACCAAGAGACCCAGTACTTC.

In DNA form, the CDR3 reads TGTGCCAGCAGTTATTCTAAAAACAGGGGGACCTACGAGCAGTACTTC. Protein product: CASSYSKNRGTYEQYF. J is TRBJ2-7 and V is TRBV6-2 or TRBV6-3; 8 bases match TRBD1. The CDR3 sequence is 16 residues long. Germline loops: CDR1 MNHEY, CDR2 SVGEGT. V was pared by 3 bases and J by 2 bases, with 9 bases of the junction left unmatched.